One and the same sample provided the 7 T cell receptor beta chains below, sequenced in a study of cytomegalovirus exposure and HLA in healthy donors. The PCR was carried out with 60 Vbeta primers and 13 Jbeta primers. TCRdb's table, derived via immunoSEQ multiplex PCR, lists solely in-frame clones and lacks some. This sample's table reports about 130,000 clones. Input material: PBMCs. Source of these receptors: a woman aged 40 to 50 in good health and CMV-seropositive.

The rearrangement uses TRBV30 and TRBJ1-1; D is possibly TRBD1 (6 bases). The CDR3 loop spans 13 amino acids. Per the germline V gene, CDR1 is GTSNPN and CDR2 is SVGIG (reference sequence). Trimming took 6 bases from V and 0 from J, leaving 11 bases between them. The CDR3 region has the DNA TGTGCCTGTAATACAGGGATGAACACTGAAGCTTTCTTT. Amino acid sequence: CACNTGMNTEAFF.

This chain connects TRBV15 to TRBJ1-3; D uncertain. The CDR3 extends over 15 amino acids. Trimming removed 0 bases at V and 0 bases at J, with 6 bases between. Germline values: CDR1 LNHNV, CDR2 YYDKDF (reference sequence). This chain's CDR3 is CATSRDVVSGNTIYF. The CDR3 DNA reads as TGTGCCACCAGCAGAGATGTCGTCTCTGGAAACACCATATATTTT.

The rearrangement uses TRBV28 and TRBJ1-3, with a weak D call TRBD1 (5 bases). Germline V CDR1 and CDR2: MDHEN, SYDVKM. The CDR3 is made up of 15 amino acids. Trimming cost V 3 bases and J 0 bases, with 9 bases left between them. For the CDR3, the DNA is TGTGCCAGCAGTTTCACCGGGGGCTCTGGAAACACCATATATTTT. It translates to CASSFTGGSGNTIYF.

V is TRBV7-9 and J is TRBJ1-3; TRBD1 aligns across 9 bases. CDR1 and CDR2 (germline): SEHNR, FQNEAQ (reference sequence). This CDR3 has 17 residues. V lost 2 bases and J lost 1; bases outside the gene matches: 6. The CDR3 DNA reads as TGTGCCAGCAGCTTAAATACAGGGGGCCTTTCTGGAAACACCATATATTTT. It yields the protein CASSLNTGGLSGNTIYF.

CDR3 loop: CASSLTPHGELFF. For the CDR3, the DNA is TGTGCCAGCAGCCTCACACCTCACGGGGAGCTGTTTTTT. The V and J genes are TRBV14 and TRBJ2-2; D gene ambiguous. Trimming stripped 4 bases from V and 7 bases from J, with 10 bases between. There are 13 residues in the CDR3. CDR1 SGHDN and CDR2 FVKESK come from the germline V gene.

The chain carries TRBV7-3 and TRBJ2-7; 9 bases are a match to TRBD1. V shed 5 bases, J shed 7 bases, and the junction held 12 bases outside the gene matches. The CDR3 consists of 15 residues. Looked up from germline, CDR1 is SGHTA and CDR2 is FQGTGA. The CDR3 DNA reads as TGTGCCAGCAGCCCCGGGGACAGGGCGGATGGTGAGCAGTACTTC. Translated, it gives CASSPGDRADGEQYF.

The rearrangement uses TRBV5-1 and TRBJ1-4, with D unresolved. CDR3 length equals 14 residues. Looked up from germline, CDR1 is SGHRS and CDR2 is YFSETQ. The V gene lost 0 bases and the J gene lost 4 bases, with 7 bases spanning the gap. CDR3 nucleotides: TGCGCCAGCAGCTTGGGCCAGGTTAATGAAAAACTGTTTTTT. Its protein is CASSLGQVNEKLFF.